This TCR beta chain emerged from a study of a mutant IDH1 vaccine in newly diagnosed glioma. For the study at large: Antecedent treatment encompassed radiotherapy, temozolomide, or their combination; the majority received both.

With 5 bases clipped from V and 5 bases from J, the junction kept 8 bases outside the gene matches. The germline CDR1 and CDR2 sequences are MDHEN and SYDVKM. There are 14 residues in the CDR3. Time point denoted: week 47, end of study. Topical imiquimod was applied with each vaccine dose, which held 300 ug of mutant IDH1 20-mer peptide. The patients received vaccinations eight times, in weeks 1, 3, 5, 7, 11, 15, 19 and 23. The study enrolled donors with new WHO grade 3 or 4 IDH1-mutant, ATRX-lost astrocytomas. This table comes from immunoSEQ multiplex PCR, and its TCRdb copy is limited to in-frame clones, with some not included. The data contain tens of thousands of clones, over 70% of them singletons. In regard to this clone: Its antigen is undetermined.

The sequencing here drew on PBMCs, taken from a glioma patient whose treatment included an IDH1 peptide vaccine. The TCR comes from a man between 50 and 59 years old with glioma. The chain couples TRBV28 to TRBJ2-5; 7 bases are shared with TRBD1. The CDR3: CASSIGGRRETQYF. DNA for the CDR3: TGTGCCAGCAGTATAGGGGGCAGGAGGGAGACCCAGTACTTC.